Listed below are T cell receptor beta chains from one sample, sequenced in a study of Graves' ophthalmopathy and Graves' hyperthyroidism. Using its own MiXCR run on the multiplex PCR reads, TCRdb lists one record per CDR3 protein. The sample gives 600,000 to 650,000 distinct CDR3 sequences, 22% of which show up once; roughly 6.9% is in the top ten. Sequenced material: peripheral blood. These receptors were collected from a woman under 30 with stable Graves' hyperthyroidism. Some clones in this sample may be carry-over from other donors' samples. The CDR3 runs from the conserved cysteine through the conserved F or W. A D gene is named only where the DNA matches it firmly. A row's size may be missing; if present it is once, few, many or a size class.

d_call j_call v_call clone_size cdr3_aa cdr3_nt
- TRBJ1-2 TRBV6-5 many CASSYMGRGDGYTF TGTGCCAGCAGTTACATGGGACGGGGTGATGGCTACACCTTC
- TRBJ2-2 TRBV29-1 - CSAVSGPGELFF TGCAGCGCAGTATCGGGCCCCGGGGAGCTGTTTTTT
- TRBJ1-2 TRBV15 many CATSTPGHYGYTF TGTGCCACCAGCACCCCCGGCCACTATGGCTACACCTTC
- TRBJ2-5 TRBV20-1 few CSAPGIDQETQYF TGCAGTGCTCCAGGAATAGACCAAGAGACCCAGTACTTC
TRBD1 TRBJ2-7 TRBV7-2 - CASIAGTAASYEQYF TGTGCCAGCATCGCCGGGACAGCCGCCTCCTACGAGCAGTACTTC
- TRBJ1-3 TRBV6-2/TRBV6-3 many CASSYFVPGRSSGNTIYF TGTGCCAGCAGTTACTTTGTTCCGGGTAGAAGCTCTGGAAACACCATATATTTT
- TRBJ2-5 TRBV20-1 many CSARANHGETQYF TGCAGTGCTAGAGCCAACCACGGGGAGACCCAGTACTTC
- TRBJ2-7 TRBV19 - CASSILGTGELTEQYF TGTGCCAGTAGTATATTGGGGACCGGGGAGCTGACCGAGCAGTACTTC
- TRBJ2-2 TRBV19 many CASSMGTLTGELFF TGTGCCAGTAGTATGGGGACATTGACCGGGGAGCTGTTTTTT
- TRBJ2-7 TRBV6-1 many CASSEAHLGSYEQYF TGTGCCAGCAGTGAAGCGCATCTCGGATCCTACGAGCAGTACTTC
- TRBJ1-2 TRBV3-1 few CASSELDGGHLSHGYTF TGTGCCAGCAGCGAACTCGATGGAGGGCATCTTTCGCATGGCTACACCTTC
- TRBJ1-2 TRBV13 few CANSLGNREAYGYTF TGTGCCAACAGCTTAGGCAATAGGGAGGCCTATGGCTACACCTTC
- TRBJ1-6 TRBV20-1 few CSAQNRPGGSPLHF TGCAGTGCTCAAAACAGACCTGGTGGTTCACCCCTCCACTTT
- TRBJ1-1 TRBV7-2 many CASRPQAGTNTEAFF TGTGCCAGCAGGCCCCAGGCGGGGACGAACACTGAAGCTTTCTTT
- TRBJ2-7 TRBV12-3/TRBV12-4 many CTSSLDRSYSYEQYF TGTACCAGCAGCCTAGACAGGTCTTATTCCTACGAGCAGTACTTC
- TRBJ2-5 TRBV25-1 many CASSDPQGLQETQYF TGTGCCAGCAGTGACCCACAGGGCCTCCAAGAGACCCAGTACTTC
TRBD1 TRBJ1-1 TRBV6-9 many CASSYPLTGQEGNTEAFF TGTGCCAGCAGTTATCCGTTGACGGGACAGGAGGGGAACACTGAAGCTTTCTTT
- TRBJ1-2 TRBV6-1 many CASSDWGLGYTF TGTGCCAGCAGTGATTGGGGGCTTGGCTACACCTTC
TRBD1 TRBJ1-1 TRBV11-2 - CASSLVDRGTEAFF TGTGCCAGCAGCCTAGTCGACAGGGGCACTGAAGCTTTCTTT
- TRBJ1-2 TRBV30 many CATSTGNYGYTF TGTGCCACTAGTACTGGCAACTATGGCTACACCTTC
TRBD1 TRBJ1-2 TRBV2 many CASSETSGTGYGYTF TGTGCCAGCAGTGAGACCTCCGGGACAGGGTATGGCTACACCTTC
- TRBJ2-7 TRBV11-2 many CASSLGEGGYEQYF TGTGCCAGCAGCTTAGGGGAGGGGGGATACGAGCAGTACTTC
TRBD1 TRBJ1-1 TRBV19 many CASTRTGGAANTEAFF TGTGCCAGTACCCGGACAGGGGGCGCCGCTAACACTGAAGCTTTCTTT
TRBD2 TRBJ2-7 TRBV6-1 many CASGGLVESEQYF TGTGCCAGCGGTGGACTAGTCGAATCCGAGCAGTACTTC
- TRBJ1-3 TRBV12-3/TRBV12-4 - CASSLRPTRYSGNTIYF TGTGCCAGCAGTCTCCGACCGACAAGATACTCTGGAAACACCATATATTTT
- TRBJ1-1 TRBV29-1 many CSVRWGLRDTEAFF TGCAGCGTTCGCTGGGGGCTGAGGGACACTGAAGCTTTCTTT
- TRBJ1-1 TRBV12-3/TRBV12-4 - CASRPLQGSEAFF TGTGCCAGCCGCCCCCTCCAGGGCTCTGAAGCTTTCTTT
TRBD1 TRBJ1-6 TRBV7-8 many CASIPQRGPSYNSPLHF TGTGCCAGCATCCCCCAGAGGGGGCCGTCCTATAATTCACCCCTCCACTTT
- TRBJ1-1 TRBV12-3/TRBV12-4 few CASSFQNPEAFF TGTGCCAGCAGTTTTCAGAACCCTGAAGCTTTCTTT
- TRBJ2-5 TRBV7-2 - CASSLALAVKETQYF TGTGCCAGCAGCTTGGCCTTAGCTGTCAAAGAGACCCAGTACTTC
- TRBJ2-7 TRBV12-3/TRBV12-4 - CASSRFRDLYF TGTGCCAGCAGCCGATTCCGGGATTTGTACTTC
- TRBJ1-1 TRBV6-1 - CASRQQGITEAFF TGTGCCAGCAGACAACAGGGAATTACTGAAGCTTTCTTT
- TRBJ2-7 TRBV28 - CASSHPVRSRRGSRGVF TGTGCCAGCAGCCACCCAGTCAGGTCTAGGAGAGGGTCTCGAGGGGTCTTC
TRBD1 TRBJ1-2 TRBV6-1 - CASSPSGTGGDGYTF TGTGCCAGCAGTCCCTCCGGGACAGGGGGCGATGGCTACACCTTC
- TRBJ1-3 TRBV18 - CASSPGHNSGNTIYF TGTGCCAGCTCACCGGGACATAACTCTGGAAACACCATATATTTT
- TRBJ1-5 TRBV6-5 many CASSYSRANQPQHF TGTGCCAGCAGTTACTCGAGAGCGAATCAGCCCCAGCATTTT
- TRBJ2-7 TRBV9 many CASSVTAGPSYEQYF TGTGCCAGCAGCGTAACGGCGGGACCCTCCTACGAGCAGTACTTC
TRBD1 TRBJ1-1 TRBV11-1 many CASSLAKPGQMNTEAFF TGTGCCAGCAGCTTGGCAAAACCGGGACAGATGAACACTGAAGCTTTCTTT
TRBD2 TRBJ2-7 TRBV28 few CASSLLGSQRDSYEQYF TGTGCCAGCAGTTTATTAGGGAGCCAGCGGGACTCCTACGAGCAGTACTTC
- TRBJ2-5 TRBV29-1 many CSVERGGGETQYF TGCAGCGTTGAGAGGGGAGGGGGAGAGACCCAGTACTTC
TRBD1 TRBJ1-6 TRBV18 many CASSPRDSANSPLHF TGTGCCAGCTCACCACGGGACAGCGCCAATTCACCCCTCCACTTT
TRBD1 TRBJ1-2 TRBV28 many CASSFVQGAVYGYTF TGTGCCAGCAGTTTTGTTCAGGGGGCGGTCTATGGCTACACCTTC
TRBD2 TRBJ2-5 TRBV18 many CASSPGREETQYF TGTGCCAGCTCACCCGGGCGGGAGGAGACCCAGTACTTC
TRBD1 TRBJ1-2 TRBV28 many CASSLEDRGLYGYTF TGTGCCAGCAGTTTGGAAGACAGGGGGCTCTATGGCTACACCTTC
- TRBJ1-5 TRBV20-1 many CSATRVGSNQPQHF TGCAGTGCGACCAGGGTGGGGAGCAATCAGCCCCAGCATTTT
- TRBJ2-7 TRBV12-3/TRBV12-4 many CASSPDGSSYEQYF TGTGCCAGCAGTCCGGACGGCTCATCCTACGAGCAGTACTTC
TRBD1 TRBJ2-7 TRBV10-1 many CASSPSGGFSYEQYF TGCGCCAGCAGTCCTTCAGGGGGATTCTCCTACGAGCAGTACTTC
- TRBJ1-6 TRBV7-8 few CASSLAGNGSPLHF TGTGCCAGCAGCTTAGCGGGGAATGGTTCACCCCTCCACTTT
TRBD1 TRBJ1-6 TRBV20-1 many CSARKMQGARSPLHF TGCAGTGCTAGAAAAATGCAGGGGGCGAGGTCACCCCTCCACTTT
- TRBJ2-7 TRBV12-3/TRBV12-4 - CASSRRPGLDTYEQYF TGTGCCAGCAGTCGCCGTCCGGGACTGGATACCTACGAGCAGTACTTC